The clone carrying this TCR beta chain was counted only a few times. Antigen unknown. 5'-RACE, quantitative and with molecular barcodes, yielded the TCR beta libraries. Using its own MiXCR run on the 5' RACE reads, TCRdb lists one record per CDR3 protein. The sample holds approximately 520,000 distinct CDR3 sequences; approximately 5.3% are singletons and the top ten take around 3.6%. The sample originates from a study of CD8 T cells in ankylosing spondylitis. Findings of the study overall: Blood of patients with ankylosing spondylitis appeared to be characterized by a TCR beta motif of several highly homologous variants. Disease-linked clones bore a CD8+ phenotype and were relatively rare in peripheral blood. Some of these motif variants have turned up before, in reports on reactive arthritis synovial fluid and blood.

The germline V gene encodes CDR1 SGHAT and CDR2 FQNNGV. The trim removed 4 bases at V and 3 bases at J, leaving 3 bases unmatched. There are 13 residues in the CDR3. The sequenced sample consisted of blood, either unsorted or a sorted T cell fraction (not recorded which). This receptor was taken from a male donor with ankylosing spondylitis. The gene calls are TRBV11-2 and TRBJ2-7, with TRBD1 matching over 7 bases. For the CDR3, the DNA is TGTGCCAGCAGCTCGGACAGGTTCTACGAGCAGTACTTC. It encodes CASSSDRFYEQYF.